The entry that follows covers one T cell receptor beta chain sequence. This entry is derived from a study of blood T cell repertoires in COVID-19. V dropped 3 bases and J dropped 2; count of bases not matched to a gene: 6. This CDR3 contains 16 residues. Germline loops: CDR1 LNHDA, CDR2 SQIVND (reference sequence). Produced via immunoSEQ multiplex PCR; TCRdb's table is partial and in-frame only. The sample has around 120,000 clones, less than 90% seen once. The V call is TRBV19, the J call TRBJ1-3; TRBD1 agrees at 8 bases. Material for sequencing was peripheral blood. This receptor was obtained from a man between 65 and 85 years old who had recovered from COVID-19. DNA for the CDR3: TGTGCCAGTAGTATCATCGTGGGACAGGCTGGAAACACCATATATTTT. Translated, it gives CASSIIVGQAGNTIYF.